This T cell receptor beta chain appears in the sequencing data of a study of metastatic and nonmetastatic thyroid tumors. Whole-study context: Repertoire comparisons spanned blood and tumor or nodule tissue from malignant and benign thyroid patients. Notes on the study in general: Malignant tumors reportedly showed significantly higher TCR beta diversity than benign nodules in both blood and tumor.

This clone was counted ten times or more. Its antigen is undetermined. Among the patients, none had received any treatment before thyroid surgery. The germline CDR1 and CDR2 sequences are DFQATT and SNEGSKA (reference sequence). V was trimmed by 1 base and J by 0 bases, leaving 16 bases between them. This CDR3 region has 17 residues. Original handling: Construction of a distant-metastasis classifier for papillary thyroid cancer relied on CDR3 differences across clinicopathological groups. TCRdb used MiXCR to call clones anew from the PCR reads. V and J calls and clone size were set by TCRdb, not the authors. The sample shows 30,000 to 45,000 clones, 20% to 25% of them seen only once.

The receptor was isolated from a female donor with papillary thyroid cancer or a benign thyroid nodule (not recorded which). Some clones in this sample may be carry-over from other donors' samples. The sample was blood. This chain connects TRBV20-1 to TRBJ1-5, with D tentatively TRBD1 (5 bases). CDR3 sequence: CSARGQGGRASNQPQHF. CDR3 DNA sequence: TGCAGTGCTAGAGGGCAGGGCGGCAGGGCTAGCAATCAGCCCCAGCATTTT.